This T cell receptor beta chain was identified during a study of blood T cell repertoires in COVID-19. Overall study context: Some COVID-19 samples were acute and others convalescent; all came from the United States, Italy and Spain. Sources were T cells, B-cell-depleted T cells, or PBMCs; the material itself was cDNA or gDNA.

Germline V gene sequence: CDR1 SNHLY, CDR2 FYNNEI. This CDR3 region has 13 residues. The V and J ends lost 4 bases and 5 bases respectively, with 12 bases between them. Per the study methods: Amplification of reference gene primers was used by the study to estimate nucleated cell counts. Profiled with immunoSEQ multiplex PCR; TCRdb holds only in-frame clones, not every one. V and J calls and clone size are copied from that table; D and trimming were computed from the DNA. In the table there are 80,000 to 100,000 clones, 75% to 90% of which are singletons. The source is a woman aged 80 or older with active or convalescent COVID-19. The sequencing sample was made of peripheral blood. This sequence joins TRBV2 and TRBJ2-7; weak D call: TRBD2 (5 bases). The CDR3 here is CASSGLGGNEQYF. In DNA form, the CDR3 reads TGTGCCAGCAGTGGACTCGGAGGTAACGAGCAGTACTTC.